This T cell receptor beta chain is from a study of T-cell memory formation after mild COVID-19. UMIs and sample barcodes were carried by the TCR alpha and TCR beta cDNA libraries that 5'RACE produced using constant-segment primers. TCRdb fed the 5' RACE reads into MiXCR, producing one record per CDR3 protein. The top ten hold 20% to 25% of the sample, which has some 450,000 distinct CDR3 sequences, more than 15% seen once. The sample holds a few counts of this clonotype. Its target is not known. Study-wide points: Some clones that responded turned up in pre-infection memory, which suggests that cross-reactive memory joined in. Researchers could not confirm that second-wave clones peaking on day 37 targeted SARS-CoV-2.

The V gene end was trimmed by 0 bases and the J gene end by 1 base; junction bases not matched to a gene: 6. CDR3 length: 18 residues. Per the germline V gene, CDR1 is LGHNA and CDR2 is YSLEER. This clonotype was obtained from a man aged 18 to 30 who had mild COVID-19 (a few samples of this study predate the infection). Cell type and time point are not known. V and J are TRBV4-3 and TRBJ1-1, with 12 bases matching TRBD1. The sample was PBMCs or a T cell subset sorted from them (not recorded which). Here the CDR3 DNA reads TGCGCCAGCAGCCAAGACCGGGACAGGGGGCGGAGGAACACTGAAGCTTTCTTT. It encodes CASSQDRDRGRRNTEAFF.